This TCR beta chain was captured in a study of T cell changes during pregnancy in multiple sclerosis. Only in-frame clones appear in the TCRdb table, and some are missing; sequencing was by immunoSEQ multiplex PCR. The table lists about 100,000 clones, about 91% of them singletons. This TCR was sampled from a female donor with multiple sclerosis, enrolled in a pregnancy study. Sequenced material: peripheral blood, taken in the second trimester of pregnancy.

In DNA, the CDR3 is TGTGCCATCAGTGAATATGGAGGGCGTTCCTACCTCTACGAGCAGTACTTC. This codes for CAISEYGGRSYLYEQYF. The V call is TRBV10-3, the J call TRBJ2-7, with D tentatively TRBD2 (6 bases). CDR3 length equals 17 residues. Germline V gene lookup returns CDR1 ENHRY and CDR2 SYGVKD. Trimming took off 3 bases at V and 3 bases at J, with 21 bases between the two ends.